The clone carrying this T cell receptor (beta chain) was observed once. This specimen includes other DNA sequences encoding the same CDR3. This specimen comes from a study of shared clonotypes between healthy human individuals. V gave up 5 bases and J gave up 4 bases; unmatched junction bases: 0. Germline V gives CDR1 MNHEY, CDR2 SVGAGI. This CDR3 region has 12 residues. Measured with immunoSEQ multiplex PCR; TCRdb has only the in-frame clones, and not every one. This sample has some 2,100,000 clones, with about 93% found just once. Naive CD8 cells lacked CD45RO, underwent positive selection for CCR7 and left out terminally differentiated effector memory CD45RA+ cells.

The chain links TRBV6-5 to TRBJ2-5; 8 positions agree with TRBD1. What was sequenced was naive CD8+ T cells from PBMCs. The sequence was collected from a man younger than 35 in good health. Some clones in this sample may be carry-over from other donors' samples. The CDR3 sequence: CASSDRGETQYF. The DNA of the CDR3 is TGTGCCAGCAGTGACAGGGGAGAGACCCAGTACTTC.